Listed below are T cell receptor beta chains from one sample, sequenced in a study of cytomegalovirus exposure and HLA in healthy donors. Measured with immunoSEQ multiplex PCR; TCRdb has only the in-frame clones, and not every one. The sample includes 150,000 to 200,000 clones, roughly 85% of them seen just once. Sequenced input: PBMCs. The source is a boy between 2 and 10 years old in good health and CMV-seronegative. Each CDR3 is given without its conserved first and last residue.

v_gene: TRBV29-1; j_gene: TRBJ2-1; len: 9; CDR3aa: SVEEGGEQF
v_gene: TRBV28; j_gene: TRBJ2-2; len: 11; CDR3aa: ASSTRGTGELF
v_gene: TRBV28; j_gene: TRBJ2-2; len: 13; CDR3aa: ASSLFRTGAGELF
v_gene: TRBV2; j_gene: TRBJ2-2; len: 13; CDR3aa: ASSMDSKNTGELF
v_gene: TRBV20-1; j_gene: TRBJ1-5; len: 9; CDR3aa: SAGTAQPQH
v_gene: TRBV5-1; j_gene: TRBJ2-1; len: 15; CDR3aa: ASSLRRGSNIYNEQF
v_gene: TRBV19; j_gene: TRBJ1-3; len: 14; CDR3aa: ASDSRSLWPGNTIY
v_gene: TRBV9; j_gene: TRBJ1-5; len: 12; CDR3aa: ASSVGGGSQPQH
v_gene: TRBV28; j_gene: TRBJ2-2; len: 10; CDR3aa: ASTMNTGELF
v_gene: TRBV28; j_gene: TRBJ1-4; len: 13; CDR3aa: ASSQGGTGNEKLF
v_gene: TRBV28; j_gene: TRBJ2-7; len: 9; CDR3aa: ASRSTYEQY
v_gene: TRBV28; j_gene: TRBJ2-5; len: 15; CDR3aa: ASSPGLAPWEEETQY
v_gene: TRBV7-2; j_gene: TRBJ2-1; len: 14; CDR3aa: ASSRYAGTPPNEQF
v_gene: TRBV9; j_gene: TRBJ2-7; len: 14; CDR3aa: ASSVGLAGAPAEQY
v_gene: TRBV7-7; j_gene: TRBJ2-5; len: 12; CDR3aa: ASSASSGKETQY
v_gene: TRBV6-6; j_gene: TRBJ1-1; len: 11; CDR3aa: ASYSTVGTEAF
v_gene: TRBV5-4; j_gene: TRBJ2-7; len: 16; CDR3aa: ATLDRRTSGGAEYEQY
v_gene: TRBV11-2; j_gene: TRBJ2-3; len: 12; CDR3aa: ASSPGTKSGAQY
v_gene: TRBV11-2; j_gene: TRBJ1-1; len: 11; CDR3aa: ASSQPGGREAF
v_gene: TRBV27; j_gene: TRBJ2-7; len: 12; CDR3aa: ASSFTGLSYEQY
v_gene: TRBV5-6; j_gene: TRBJ1-3; len: 16; CDR3aa: ASSLRHNKAQSGNTIY
v_gene: TRBV7-3; j_gene: TRBJ2-1; len: 13; CDR3aa: ASSSTSGRVGEQF
v_gene: TRBV28; j_gene: TRBJ1-1; len: 15; CDR3aa: ASSLYPPGQMNTEAF
v_gene: TRBV6-5; j_gene: TRBJ1-1; len: 13; CDR3aa: ASSYSDRGRPEAF
v_gene: TRBV28; j_gene: TRBJ2-7; len: 13; CDR3aa: ASSLPLVPRGEQY
v_gene: TRBV12-5; j_gene: TRBJ1-2; len: 12; CDR3aa: ASGGQGPNYGYT
v_gene: TRBV7-2; j_gene: TRBJ2-3; len: 11; CDR3aa: ASSLVRGGHQY
v_gene: TRBV29-1; j_gene: TRBJ2-1; len: 14; CDR3aa: SVEGGQGLSYNEQF
v_gene: TRBV28; j_gene: TRBJ2-1; len: 13; CDR3aa: ASSLLLAGGAEQF
v_gene: TRBV2; j_gene: TRBJ2-2; len: 11; CDR3aa: ASRGTSSGELF
v_gene: TRBV5-4; j_gene: TRBJ1-2; len: 11; CDR3aa: ASSLQGVEGYT